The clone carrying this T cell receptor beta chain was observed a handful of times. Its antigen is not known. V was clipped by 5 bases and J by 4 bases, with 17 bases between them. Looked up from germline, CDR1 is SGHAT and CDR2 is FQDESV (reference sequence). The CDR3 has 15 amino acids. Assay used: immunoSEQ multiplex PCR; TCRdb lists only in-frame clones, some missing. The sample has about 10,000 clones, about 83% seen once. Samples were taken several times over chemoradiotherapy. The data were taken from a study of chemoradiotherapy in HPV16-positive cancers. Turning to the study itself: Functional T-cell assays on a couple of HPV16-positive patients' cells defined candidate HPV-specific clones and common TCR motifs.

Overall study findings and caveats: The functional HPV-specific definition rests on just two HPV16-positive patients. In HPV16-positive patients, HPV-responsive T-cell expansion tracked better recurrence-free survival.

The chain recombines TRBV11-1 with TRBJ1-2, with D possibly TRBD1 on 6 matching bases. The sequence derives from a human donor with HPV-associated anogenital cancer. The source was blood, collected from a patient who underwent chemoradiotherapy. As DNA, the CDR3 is TGTGCCAGCAGCGCGGACGGACAGCTCACCTATGGCTACACCTTC. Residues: CASSADGQLTYGYTF.